This entry is about one T cell receptor beta chain. PCR was performed using 60 Vbeta and 13 Jbeta primers. Method: immunoSEQ multiplex PCR; TCRdb's copy keeps in-frame clones and lacks some. The sample consists of approximately 190,000 clones, about four fifths of them appearing once. The data are from a study of cytomegalovirus exposure and HLA in healthy donors. The CDR3 loop spans 15 amino acids. Unmatched junction bases numbered 4, after V lost 3 bases and J lost 4 bases. Germline CDR1 KGHSH, CDR2 LQKENI. This chain connects TRBV18 to TRBJ2-7, with 12 bases matching TRBD1. Sequencing was done on a sample of PBMCs. The sequence was obtained from a woman aged 18 to 35 in good health and CMV-seronegative. CDR3 bases: TGTGCCAGCTCACCGGGACAGGGGGCTGGTTACGAGCAGTACTTC. Protein: CASSPGQGAGYEQYF. Supplemented by reference TRBV18 and TRBJ2-7, the full variable domain reads NAGVMQNPRHLVRRRGQEARLRCSPMKGHSHVYWYRQLPEEGLKFMVYLQKENIIDESGMPKERFSAEFPKEGPSILRIQQVVRGDSAAYFCASSPGQGAGYEQYFGPGTRLTVT.